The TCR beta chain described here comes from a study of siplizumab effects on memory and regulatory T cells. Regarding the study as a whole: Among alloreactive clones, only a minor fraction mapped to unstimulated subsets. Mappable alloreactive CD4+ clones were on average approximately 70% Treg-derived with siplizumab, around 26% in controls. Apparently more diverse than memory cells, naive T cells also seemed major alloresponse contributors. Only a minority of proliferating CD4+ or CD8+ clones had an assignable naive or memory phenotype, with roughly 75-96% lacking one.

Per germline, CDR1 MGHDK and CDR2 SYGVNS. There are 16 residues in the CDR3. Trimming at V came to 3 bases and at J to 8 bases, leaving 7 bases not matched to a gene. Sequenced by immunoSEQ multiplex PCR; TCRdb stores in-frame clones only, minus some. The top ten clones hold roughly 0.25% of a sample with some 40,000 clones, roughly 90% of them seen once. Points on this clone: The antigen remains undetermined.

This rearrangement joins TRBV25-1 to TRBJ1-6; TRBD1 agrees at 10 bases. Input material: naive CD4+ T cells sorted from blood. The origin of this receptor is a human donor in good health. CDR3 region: CASSDPGTGADSPLHF. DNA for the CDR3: TGTGCCAGCAGTGACCCTGGGACAGGGGCCGATTCACCCCTCCACTTT.